The next 14 T cell receptor beta chains were all read from a single sample in a study of early stage breast cancer tumors. Repertoires were generated with immunoSEQ multiplex PCR, while TCRdb's copy carries only in-frame clones and drops some. In the table there are fewer than 35,000 clones, roughly four fifths of which are singletons. Sequencing used breast tumor tissue. The source of these receptors is a person aged 30-39 years with breast cancer.

This clone was detected once. V gene TRBV2 combines with J gene TRBJ2-1; D is possibly TRBD1 or TRBD2 (5 bases each). The CDR3 consists of 15 residues. The germline V gene has CDR1 SNHLY and CDR2 FYNNEI. V was cut by 4 bases and J by 9 bases, with 19 bases left in between. The CDR3 sequence is CASSVEGQGRSEQFF. The CDR3 nucleotides are TGTGCCAGCAGTGTAGAGGGGCAGGGAAGGAGTGAGCAGTTCTTC.

This chain connects TRBV28 to TRBJ2-7, with D tentatively TRBD1 (6 bases). The germline CDR1 and CDR2 sequences are MDHEN and SYDVKM. The CDR3 contains 16 residues. The V end lost 5 bases, the J end lost 6 bases, and 23 bases lay between the germline ends. CDR3 protein: CASSPPLGAGSVEQYF. In DNA, the CDR3 is TGTGCCAGCAGTCCGCCTCTGGGGGCTGGATCCGTCGAGCAGTACTTC.

The chain joins TRBV30 to TRBJ2-3; 13 nucleotides agree with TRBD2. Trimming cost V 1 base and J 3 bases; bases outside gene matches: 7. The CDR3 sequence is 17 residues long. Germline V gene data show CDR1 as GTSNPN and CDR2 as SVGIG (reference sequence). CDR3 loop: CAWSDRTSGSMTDTQYF. Here the CDR3 DNA reads TGTGCCTGGAGTGATAGGACTAGCGGGAGCATGACAGATACGCAGTATTTT.

V usage is TRBV10-3 and J usage is TRBJ1-5; D is undetermined. This CDR3 region has 16 residues. Germline V gives CDR1 ENHRY, CDR2 SYGVKD. The V gene lost 2 bases and the J gene lost 0 bases, with 11 bases spanning the gap. CDR3 in amino acids: CAISEGPGNSNQPQHF. DNA of the CDR3: TGTGCCATCAGTGAGGGTCCCGGAAATAGCAATCAGCCCCAGCATTTT.

The rearrangement joins TRBV5-6 to TRBJ2-7, with D tentatively TRBD1 (6 bases). Trimming removed 3 bases at V and 6 bases at J, with 13 bases between. The length of the CDR3 is 13 residues. The germline V gene encodes CDR1 SGHDT and CDR2 YYEEEE. The CDR3: CASSYREYGEQYF. The CDR3 DNA reads TGTGCCAGCAGCTACAGGGAATATGGCGAGCAGTACTTC.

The rearrangement links TRBV16 to TRBJ2-1; D remains ambiguous. CDR3 size: 15 residues. The V gene's germline CDR1 is KGHSY and CDR2 FQNENV. V lost 3 bases, J lost 0 bases, and 9 bases lay in between. In DNA form, the CDR3 reads TGTGCCAGCAGCCAGGAAACCGGCTCCTACAATGAGCAGTTCTTC. It yields the protein CASSQETGSYNEQFF.

A single count supports this clone. This CDR3 is also generated by other DNA sequences in the sample. The gene calls are TRBV19 and TRBJ1-4; 8 bases align to TRBD1. The CDR3 totals 13 residues. The junction had 5 bases not matched to a gene; V was cut back by 3 bases and J by 11 bases. Germline CDR1 and CDR2: LNHDA and SQIVND (reference sequence). In nucleotides, the CDR3 is TGTGCCAGTAGTATTAACAGGGGGGAGAAACTGTTTTTT. Its translation is CASSINRGEKLFF.

This clone has only one observation. This specimen includes other DNA sequences encoding the same CDR3. The V call is TRBV5-1, the J call TRBJ1-1, with a possible D match to TRBD1 (6 bases). From germline, CDR1 is SGHRS and CDR2 YFSETQ. V was cut by 4 bases and J by 6 bases, with 10 bases left in between. CDR3 size: 12 residues. CDR3 loop: CASSPGQSEAFF. DNA for the CDR3: TGCGCCAGCAGCCCGGGACAATCTGAAGCTTTCTTT.

This rearrangement joins TRBV9 to TRBJ2-1; no firm D call. V lost 4 bases and J 4 bases, leaving 12 bases between the germline ends. The length of the CDR3 is 14 residues. CDR1 SGDLS and CDR2 YYNGEE come from the germline V gene. CDR3 DNA sequence: TGTGCCAGCAGCCCACGCCCGAATTACAATGAGCAGTTCTTC. Its protein product is CASSPRPNYNEQFF.

V is TRBV7-9 and J is TRBJ1-1; D is ambiguous. This CDR3 spans 15 amino acids. Looked up from germline, CDR1 is SEHNR and CDR2 is FQNEAQ (reference sequence). The V end was cut by 1 base, the J end by 1 base, with 10 bases between. The CDR3 loop is CASSLGSGWNTEAFF. The CDR3 nucleotides are TGTGCCAGCAGCTTAGGGTCAGGCTGGAACACTGAAGCTTTCTTT.

Only one count was recorded for this clone. The V and J genes are TRBV19 and TRBJ1-5; D possibly corresponds to TRBD1 (6 bases). The V end was cut by 2 bases, the J end by 3 bases, with 11 bases between. Germline V gene lookup returns CDR1 LNHDA and CDR2 SQIVND (reference sequence). The CDR3 is 15 amino acids. For the CDR3, the DNA is TGTGCCAGTAGTATACAGGACAGCTACAATCAGCCCCAGCATTTT. Amino acids: CASSIQDSYNQPQHF.

This clone was seen only a few times. V gene TRBV5-1 combines with J gene TRBJ2-7; tentatively, D is TRBD2 (6 bases). Trimming removed 0 bases from V and 0 bases from J, with 13 bases in between. The CDR3 runs 16 residues. Germline V CDR1 and CDR2: SGHRS, YFSETQ. This CDR3 reads CASSLADGSFSYEQYF. CDR3 coding DNA: TGCGCCAGCAGCTTGGCCGACGGGAGCTTCTCCTACGAGCAGTACTTC.

The chain employs TRBV19 and TRBJ1-2; 8 nucleotides agree with TRBD1. V lost 3 bases and J lost 4; bases outside the gene matches: 13. The CDR3 contains 17 residues. Germline loops: CDR1 LNHDA, CDR2 SQIVND (reference sequence). CDR3 nucleotides: TGTGCCAGTAGTATGACGCAGGGGGCGCATATGGCCTATGGCTACACCTTC. It is translated as CASSMTQGAHMAYGYTF.

This sequence joins TRBV9 and TRBJ2-3; D may be TRBD1 or TRBD2 (5 bases each). The CDR3 has 15 amino acids. Germline CDR1 is SGDLS and CDR2 is YYNGEE. Trimming left V 4 bases short and J 1 base short, with 13 bases between. Here the CDR3 reads CASSRGAIGTDTQYF. In nucleotides, the CDR3 is TGTGCCAGCAGCCGAGGGGCAATTGGCACAGATACGCAGTATTTT.